This TCR beta chain was captured in a study of CD8+ T cells in alopecia areata. About the research overall: Treatment comprised oral tofacitinib, 5 to 10 mg twice daily, in treated patients. Regarding the study as a whole: Lesional scalp, notably in alopecia totalis/universalis, had clonality above that of normal scalp.

Lesional scalp tissue (obtained by punch biopsy) and peripheral blood were collected from alopecia areata patients. Separation by sorting yielded CD4+ and CD8+ T cells from PBMCs. Sequencing relied on a cDNA template that was reverse transcribed from extracted RNA. Method: immunoSEQ multiplex PCR; TCRdb's copy keeps in-frame clones and lacks some. The sample lists more than 150,000 clones, 59% seen once, with over 12% in the top ten. To note about this clone: Its antigen is unknown.

Germline V gene lookup returns CDR1 MNHNY and CDR2 SVGAGI (reference sequence). The CDR3 loop spans 16 amino acids. The junction had 16 bases not matched to a gene; V was cut back by 5 bases and J by 9 bases. This sequence originates from a human donor with alopecia areata. The starting material was CD4+ T cells sorted from blood, obtained at week 0. The gene calls are TRBV6-6 and TRBJ2-5, with TRBD2 identical over 9 bases. In DNA form, the CDR3 reads TGTGCCAGCAGTCCAAGGGGTAGCGGGGGTGGAGGGGCCCAGTACTTC. It yields the protein CASSPRGSGGGGAQYF.